The clone carrying this TCR beta chain has just a few counts. In the original workflow: It was from reference gene primer amplification that nucleated cell counts were estimated. Produced via immunoSEQ multiplex PCR; TCRdb's table is partial and in-frame only. V and J calls plus clone size are reproduced from that table; the DNA served to infer D and trimming. The sample yields approximately 260,000 clones, about nine tenths seen once. Trimming shortened V by 1 base and J by 5 bases, and 22 bases separated the two germline ends. In germline, CDR1 is LNHNV, CDR2 YYDKDF (reference sequence). CDR3 size: 18 residues. The sample belongs to a study of blood T cell repertoires in COVID-19. Study at large: Acute and convalescent COVID-19 samples came from the United States, Italy and Spain. PBMCs, B-cell-depleted T cells, or T cells provided the cDNA or gDNA that made up the material.

The chain carries TRBV15 and TRBJ2-3, with TRBD2 as a possible D gene (5 bases). Sequencing used peripheral blood. This clonotype originated in a man aged 50-60 years with acute or convalescent COVID-19. The CDR3 DNA follows: TGTGCCACCAGCAGAGGACAAGGTAGTGACGGGGTGGGAGATACGCAGTATTTT. Encoded protein: CATSRGQGSDGVGDTQYF.